This section outlines one T cell receptor (beta chain) sequence together with its context. This entry is derived from a study of blood T cell repertoires in COVID-19. For the study at large: Acute and convalescent COVID-19 samples came from the United States, Italy and Spain. From T cells, B-cell-depleted T cells, or PBMCs came the material, which was cDNA or gDNA.

In the original processing: Reference gene primer amplification yielded estimated nucleated cell counts. Libraries were prepared by immunoSEQ multiplex PCR; TCRdb keeps only in-frame clonotypes and omits some of them. V and J calls and clone size are those listed in that table; D and trimming were worked out from the DNA. The sample holds 120,000 or so clones, 80% seen once. This TCR was recovered from a human donor in a cohort sampled during active COVID-19. What was sequenced was peripheral blood.

This CDR3 is CASSLAGGSYNEQFF. CDR3 DNA sequence: TGTGCCAGCAGCCTCGCGGGGGGTTCCTACAATGAGCAGTTCTTC. The rearrangement uses TRBV3-1 (or the pseudogene TRBV3-2) and TRBJ2-1, with 8 positions matching TRBD2. The CDR3 has 15 residues. Germline-derived CDR1 and CDR2 are LGHDT and YNNKEL (reference sequence). V shed 4 bases and J 1 base; nucleotides not matched to a gene: 3.